This T cell receptor (beta chain) is drawn from a study of Graves' ophthalmopathy and Graves' hyperthyroidism. Study summary: Stable hyperthyroidism meant no progression to ophthalmopathy within 18 months of follow-up. Study-level points and caveats: A 13-signature model separated ophthalmopathy from stable hyperthyroidism, approximately 87% sensitivity, just over 80% specificity.

CDR3 length: 13 amino acids. Germline V gene lookup returns CDR1 DFQATT and CDR2 SNEGSKA (reference sequence). Trimming left V 6 bases short and J 3 bases short, with 15 bases between. Remarks on this clonotype: The antigen remains unidentified.

RNA served as the template for amplifying TCR beta CDR3 regions. HTBI-primed RT-PCR formed the first round, and a multiplex PCR formed the second. TCRdb reanalysed the multiplex PCR reads using MiXCR and keeps one entry per CDR3 protein. The sample contains over a million distinct CDR3 sequences, roughly two fifths of which appear only once. V and J are TRBV20-1 and TRBJ2-7; D perhaps matches TRBD2 (6 bases). This TCR came from an adult man with Graves' hyperthyroidism. Sequencing was performed on peripheral blood or thyroid tissue (not recorded which). Here the CDR3 DNA reads TGCAGTGCACCCGCCGGACTACTCTACGAGCAGTACTTC. Protein sequence: CSAPAGLLYEQYF.